The clone carrying this T cell receptor beta chain was seen only a few times. What it binds is not known. V lost 5 bases and J lost 6, with 7 bases in between. This CDR3 has 11 residues. Cultured CD4+ T-cell DNA underwent Oncomine TCR Beta short-read sequencing. TCRdb independently ran MiXCR on the PCR reads; one entry per CDR3 protein. The data show about 7,600 distinct CDR3 sequences, 39% seen once. The treatment denotes: roughly nine-day PBMC culture with coronavirus spike peptide pools or control peptides (ViraFEST assay). CD4+ T cells that came from the unexposed donor were collected before the COVID-19 pandemic (2011-2018). These data originate in a study of vaccination and CD4 T cells after COVID-19. Study-wide points: It was found that, in convalescent patients, 304 of 307 vaccine-specific clones were spike mono-reactive.

This receptor was obtained from a human donor in good health. J is TRBJ2-5 and V is TRBV12-3 or TRBV12-4; no firm D call. The sample comprised CD4+ T cells from blood, cultured in vitro. The DNA of the CDR3 is TGTGCCAGCAGTAATCCGCAGACCCAGTACTTC. Amino acids: CASSNPQTQYF.